The 2 T cell receptor beta chains below all came from one sample that was sequenced in a study of early T cells in non-severe SARS-CoV-2 infection. TCRdb re-called the 5' RACE reads through MiXCR, storing one row per CDR3 protein. The sample includes over 50,000 distinct CDR3 sequences, about 15% of them seen just once. Sequenced material: whole blood, taken at baseline. These receptors all come from an adult who was a healthcare worker with PCR-confirmed SARS-CoV-2 infection or an uninfected control (not recorded which).

This clonotype was observed many times. This chain connects TRBV11-1 to TRBJ2-7; D possibly corresponds to TRBD1 (5 bases). CDR3 length: 12 amino acids. The ends were cut back, 0 bases at V and 5 bases at J, with 5 bases in the middle. The germline gives CDR1 SGHAT, CDR2 FQDESV (reference sequence). DNA of the CDR3: TGTGCCAGCAGCTTAGCAGGGGACGAGCAGTACTTC. It is translated as CASSLAGDEQYF. Combining the CDR3 with reference TRBV11-1 and TRBJ2-7 gives the whole variable domain EAEVAQSPRYKITEKSQAVAFWCDPISGHATLYWYRQILGQGPELLVQFQDESVVDDSQLPKDRFSAERLKGVDSTLKIQPAELGDSAMYLCASSLAGDEQYFGPGTRLTVT.

This clonotype was picked up many times. The chain carries TRBV18 and TRBJ2-3; TRBD2 aligns across 10 bases. This CDR3 comprises 15 residues. Germline values: CDR1 KGHSH, CDR2 LQKENI. V was pared by 3 bases and J by 2 bases, with 2 bases of the junction left unmatched. The CDR3 is CASSPSGGSTDTQYF. In DNA, the CDR3 is TGTGCCAGCTCACCTAGCGGGGGGTCCACAGATACGCAGTATTTT.